A selection of T cell receptor beta chains follows, all from one sample in a study of cytomegalovirus exposure and HLA in healthy donors. Assay used: immunoSEQ multiplex PCR; TCRdb lists only in-frame clones, some missing. This sample has 110,000 to 150,000 clones, with 84% found just once. Sequenced material: PBMCs. The receptor source for this set is a boy aged 2-9 years in good health and CMV-seronegative. Both conserved end residues are part of each CDR3. D genes are given only for firm matches. Not all rows give a size; the values are once, few, many and, for expanded clones, a class.

>-|TRBV5-1|TRBD2|TRBJ2-5
TGCGCCAGCAGCTCACTAGCGGGAGTGGTAGGGACCCAGTACTTC
CASSSLAGVVGTQYF
>-|TRBV2|-|TRBJ2-3
TGTGCCAGCGTTTGGCGGGGCGGACTCACAGATACGCAGTATTTT
CASVWRGGLTDTQYF
>-|TRBV15|-|TRBJ2-7
TGTGCCACCAGTCTTCGCCAGGGACTTGCGTACGAGCAGTACTTC
CATSLRQGLAYEQYF
>-|TRBV10-3|TRBD1|TRBJ1-1
TGTGCCATCAGTGAGAGTACAGGGGGCTTACCCATTCCCCTCATGAACACTGAAGCTTTCTTT
CAISESTGGLPIPLMNTEAFF
>-|TRBV5-4|-|TRBJ1-5
TGTGCCAGCAGCATGGACAGAAGCAATCAGCCCCAGCATTTT
CASSMDRSNQPQHF
>-|TRBV7-2|-|TRBJ2-2
TGTGCCAGCAGCTCCCGCGGCAGGGGATATTCGAACACCGGGGAGCTGTTTTTT
CASSSRGRGYSNTGELFF
>-|TRBV15|TRBD2|TRBJ2-7
TGTGCCACCAGCAGAGAGGGGACTAGCGGGGGGATATACGAGCAGTACTTC
CATSREGTSGGIYEQYF
>-|TRBV29-1|-|TRBJ1-1
TGCAGCGTTGTAGGGGAAACTGAAGCTTTCTTT
CSVVGETEAFF
>few|TRBV5-6|-|TRBJ2-7
TGTGCCAGCAGCCTTCCGCACGGATCTAGCGCTTGGACCTACGAGCAGTACTTC
CASSLPHGSSAWTYEQYF
>-|TRBV19|TRBD1|TRBJ2-7
TGTGCCAGTAGTGTTACGACAGGGGGCTCCTACGAGCAGTACTTC
CASSVTTGGSYEQYF
>-|TRBV7-9|TRBD1|TRBJ2-7
TGTTCCAGCAGCTCGTGGGACAGAGCCTCGATCTACGAGCAGTACTTC
CSSSSWDRASIYEQYF
>once|TRBV7-8|-|TRBJ1-5
TGTGCCAGCAGCTTAGACATAACTAGCAATCAGCCCCAGCATTTT
CASSLDITSNQPQHF
>-|TRBV2|TRBD1|TRBJ2-5
TGTGCCAGCACCCCGACAGGGGGTGAGACCCAGTACTTC
CASTPTGGETQYF